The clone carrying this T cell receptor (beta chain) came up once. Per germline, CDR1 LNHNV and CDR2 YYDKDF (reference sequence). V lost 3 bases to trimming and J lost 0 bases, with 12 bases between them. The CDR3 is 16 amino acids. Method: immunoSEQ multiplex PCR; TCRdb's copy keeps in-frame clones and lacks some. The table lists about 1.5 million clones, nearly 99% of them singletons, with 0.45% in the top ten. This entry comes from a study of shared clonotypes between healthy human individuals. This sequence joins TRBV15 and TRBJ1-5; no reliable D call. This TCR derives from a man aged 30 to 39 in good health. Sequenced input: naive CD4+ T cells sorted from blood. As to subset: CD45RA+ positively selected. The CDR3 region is CATSREGVYSNQPQHF. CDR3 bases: TGTGCCACCAGCAGGGAGGGAGTTTATAGCAATCAGCCCCAGCATTTT.